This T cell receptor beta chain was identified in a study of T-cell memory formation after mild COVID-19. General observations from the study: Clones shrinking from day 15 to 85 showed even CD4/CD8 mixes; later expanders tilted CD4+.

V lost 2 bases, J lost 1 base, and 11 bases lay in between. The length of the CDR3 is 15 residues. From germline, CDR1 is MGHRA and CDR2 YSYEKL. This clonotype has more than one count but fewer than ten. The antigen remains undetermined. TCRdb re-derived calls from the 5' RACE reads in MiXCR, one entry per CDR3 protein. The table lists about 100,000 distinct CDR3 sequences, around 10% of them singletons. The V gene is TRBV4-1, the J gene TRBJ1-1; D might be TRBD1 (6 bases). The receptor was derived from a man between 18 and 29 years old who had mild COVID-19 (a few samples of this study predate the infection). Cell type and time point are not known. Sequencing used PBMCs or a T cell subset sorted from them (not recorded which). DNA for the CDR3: TGCGCCAGCAGCCAAAGCCAGGGGCAGAACACTGAAGCTTTCTTT. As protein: CASSQSQGQNTEAFF.